This is a list of T cell receptor beta chains from one sample in a study of T cell responses to AZD1222 COVID-19 vaccine. Profiled with immunoSEQ multiplex PCR; TCRdb holds only in-frame clones, not every one. The data contain about 150,000 clones, more than 85% of them singletons. The sample in question was peripheral blood, obtained 28 days after the second AZD1222 dose. The receptors come from an adult who received the AZD1222 COVID-19 vaccine. CDR3s include the opening cysteine and the closing phenylalanine or tryptophan. D genes are given only for firm matches. Some rows have no size entry. The others give once, few or many, or a class for an expanded clone.

cdr3_nt	cdr3_aa	clone_size	v_call	d_call	j_call
TGCGCCAGCAGGACTAGCGGGAGATCAGATACGCAGTATTTT	CASRTSGRSDTQYF	-	TRBV5-1	TRBD2	TRBJ2-3
TGTGCCAGCAGCCAAGGGGACAGCGCCTTCTATGGCTACACCTTC	CASSQGDSAFYGYTF	-	TRBV3-1/TRBV3-2	TRBD1	TRBJ1-2
TGTGCCAGCAGCCTCGGACGGAACACTGAAGCTTTCTTT	CASSLGRNTEAFF	-	TRBV7-8	-	TRBJ1-1
TGTGCCACCAGCAGGGCCGGGACTAGCGGGCACTCCTACAATGAGCAGTTCTTC	CATSRAGTSGHSYNEQFF	-	TRBV15	TRBD2	TRBJ2-1
TGTGCCAGCAGCTTAGATTGGGGAAGGGAGACCCAGTACTTC	CASSLDWGRETQYF	-	TRBV11-2	-	TRBJ2-5
TGTGCCAGCAGCACGGGACAGGGGTTTGGCACTGAAGCTTTCTTT	CASSTGQGFGTEAFF	-	TRBV7-6	TRBD1	TRBJ1-1
TGTGCCAGCAGCATTGACCCGTCAGGCGAGCAGTACTTC	CASSIDPSGEQYF	-	TRBV5-4	-	TRBJ2-7
TGCGCCAGCAGCTCTCCGGGGAACACTGAAGCTTTCTTT	CASSSPGNTEAFF	-	TRBV5-1	-	TRBJ1-1
TGTGCCAGCTCACCACAGGGTAAGGCCTACGAGCAGTACTTC	CASSPQGKAYEQYF	-	TRBV18	-	TRBJ2-7
TGTGCCACCAGTGTCTCGGACACTTCCCAGCCCCAGCATTTT	CATSVSDTSQPQHF	-	TRBV24-1	-	TRBJ1-5
TGTGCCACCGGCGGGACAGCGAACACCGGGGAGCTGTTTTTT	CATGGTANTGELFF	-	TRBV24-1	-	TRBJ2-2
TGTGCCAGCAGCTTATCACAGGGCTATGGCTACACCTTC	CASSLSQGYGYTF	-	TRBV7-9	-	TRBJ1-2
TGTGCCAGCAGCAGGGGGACTAGCGGGGTGAACACCGGGGAGCTGTTTTTT	CASSRGTSGVNTGELFF	-	TRBV5-4	TRBD2	TRBJ2-2
TGCGCCAGCAGCCAGTTAGGACACCCGCGCAATGAGCAGTTCTTC	CASSQLGHPRNEQFF	-	TRBV4-1	-	TRBJ2-1
TGTGCCAGCAGCTTGGCCGCGGACACTGAAGCTTTCTTT	CASSLAADTEAFF	-	TRBV13	-	TRBJ1-1
TGTGCCAGCAGCTTGAGGGAGGCCTGGGATTCACCCCTCCACTTT	CASSLREAWDSPLHF	-	TRBV5-5	-	TRBJ1-6
TGTGCCAGCAGCCACAGCTACAGCCCGGGGGCCCAGTACTTC	CASSHSYSPGAQYF	-	TRBV7-2	-	TRBJ2-5
TGTGCCAGCAGCCAAGATGGAGGGTACAATGAGCAGTTCTTC	CASSQDGGYNEQFF	-	TRBV14	-	TRBJ2-1
TGTGCCAGCAGCGTCCGAGACGTTACCTATGGCTACACCTTC	CASSVRDVTYGYTF	-	TRBV9	-	TRBJ1-2
TGTGCCAGCAGTTCTCGAGGGTCGAGGACTCAGCCCCAGCATTTT	CASSSRGSRTQPQHF	-	TRBV27	-	TRBJ1-5
TGTGCCTGGGCGGGACAGGGTAGAGGCTACACCTTC	CAWAGQGRGYTF	-	TRBV30	TRBD1	TRBJ1-2
TGTGCCAGTAGTGTCCACGACACTGAAGCTTTCTTT	CASSVHDTEAFF	-	TRBV19	-	TRBJ1-1
TGTGCCAGCAGTTTATCGACCGGACAGGGTATTCAGCCCCAGCATTTT	CASSLSTGQGIQPQHF	-	TRBV27	TRBD1	TRBJ1-5
TGCGCCAGCAGCTTACACTCTACAGTGACTTACACTGAAGCTTTCTTT	CASSLHSTVTYTEAFF	-	TRBV5-1	-	TRBJ1-1
TGTGCCAGCAGTGAAAATTATTACTCTGGAAACACCATATATTTT	CASSENYYSGNTIYF	-	TRBV6-1	-	TRBJ1-3
TGTGCCAGCAGTCCCGTAGCCCTCTCTTTAAACTATGGCTACACCTTC	CASSPVALSLNYGYTF	-	TRBV27	-	TRBJ1-2
TGCGCCAGCAGCCAAGATGTCAGGACAGCTTACGAGCAGTACTTC	CASSQDVRTAYEQYF	-	TRBV4-1	-	TRBJ2-7
TGTGCCAGCAGCGATAGCGGGAGTGCTGGGGAGCTGTTTTTT	CASSDSGSAGELFF	-	TRBV6-2/TRBV6-3	TRBD2	TRBJ2-2
TGTGCCAGCCCCCCAGGGGGCTCCGGCTACACCTTC	CASPPGGSGYTF	once	TRBV6-5	TRBD1	TRBJ1-2
TGCGCCAGCAGCCAATCGGGGAGGGACAATGAGCAGTTCTTC	CASSQSGRDNEQFF	-	TRBV4-3	TRBD2	TRBJ2-1
TGTGCCATCAGAACAAATCTGGATGAAGCTTTCTTT	CAIRTNLDEAFF	-	TRBV10-3	-	TRBJ1-1
TGTGCCAGTAGTCCATCCCGGGACAGGGCCTATGGCTACACCTTC	CASSPSRDRAYGYTF	-	TRBV19	TRBD1	TRBJ1-2
TGTGCCAGCAGCTCCTCAGGGGAAGTCTATGGCTACACCTTC	CASSSSGEVYGYTF	-	TRBV5-6	-	TRBJ1-2
TGTGCCAGCAGTATTGGGAACGTAAGGAAAAACATTCAGTACTTC	CASSIGNVRKNIQYF	-	TRBV6-2/TRBV6-3	-	TRBJ2-4
TGTGCCAGCAGCCGAGGAGGGACTAATGAAAAACTGTTTTTT	CASSRGGTNEKLFF	-	TRBV11-2	-	TRBJ1-4
TGCGCCAGCAGCCAAGATTACAGGGCTGGAAACACCATATATTTT	CASSQDYRAGNTIYF	-	TRBV4-3	-	TRBJ1-3
TGTGCCAGCAGCTTCCGCCCCGGGGACAGGGAAGGAGAAAAACTGTTTTTT	CASSFRPGDREGEKLFF	-	TRBV9	TRBD1	TRBJ1-4
TGTGCCAGCAGCTTAGCTGGGACTAGCGGGAGGGCGCGGTACTTC	CASSLAGTSGRARYF	-	TRBV7-2	TRBD2	TRBJ2-7
TGTGCCAGCAGCCGGACAGGGGAGCAGTACTTC	CASSRTGEQYF	-	TRBV12-3/TRBV12-4	TRBD1	TRBJ2-7
TGTGCCAGCAGCCCAGCACGTGGGGGTGGCTACACCTTC	CASSPARGGGYTF	-	TRBV11-3	-	TRBJ1-2
TGTGCTAGTGGTTTGGAGACTACGGGGTGGCAGTATTTT	CASGLETTGWQYF	few	TRBV12-5	-	TRBJ2-3
TGTGCCAGCAGCCAAAGGGATTATCCGGAGACCCAGTACTTC	CASSQRDYPETQYF	-	TRBV3-1/TRBV3-2	-	TRBJ2-5
TGTGCCAGCAGGGACGTCTCTGGGGCCAACGTCCTGACTTTC	CASRDVSGANVLTF	-	TRBV27	-	TRBJ2-6
TGTGCCAGCTCACCGGGGGTCCCAGATACGCAGTATTTT	CASSPGVPDTQYF	-	TRBV18	-	TRBJ2-3
TGTGCCAGCAGCGAGAAGGGACTAGCGGGTTACACAGATACGCAGTATTTT	CASSEKGLAGYTDTQYF	once	TRBV9	TRBD2	TRBJ2-3
TGTGCCAGCAGCGCCCGACAGACGACGGAGCAGTTCTTC	CASSARQTTEQFF	-	TRBV9	-	TRBJ2-1
TGCAGCATCTTGGTGGGGAACACCATATATTTT	CSILVGNTIYF	-	TRBV29-1	-	TRBJ1-3
TGTGCCAGCAGCTTGGGATCCGGATATAATGAAAAACTGTTTTTT	CASSLGSGYNEKLFF	once	TRBV5-5	-	TRBJ1-4
TGTGCCAGCAGGTCCGCAGGGGGGGAAAAACTGTTTTTT	CASRSAGGEKLFF	-	TRBV7-9	TRBD1	TRBJ1-4